This entry lists 8 T cell receptor beta chains sequenced from one sample in a study of preoperative IRX-2 immunotherapy in early breast cancer. Assay: immunoSEQ multiplex PCR; the TCRdb copy retains only in-frame clones and omits some. Here the sample spans 40,000 to 50,000 clones, 77% being singletons. The treatment: preoperative locoregional IRX-2 cytokine immunotherapy. The sequencing used tumor tissue, collected after IRX-2 immunotherapy. These receptor sequences come from a human donor with breast cancer.

The V and J genes are TRBV5-1 and TRBJ1-3; 7 bases align to TRBD1. The ends lost 5 bases at V and 0 bases at J; junction bases unmatched: 11. The CDR3 has 17 residues. The germline gives CDR1 SGHRS, CDR2 YFSETQ. In DNA, the CDR3 is TGCGCCAGCAGTGATCGGACAGGACTTAACTCTGGAAACACCATATATTTT. As protein: CASSDRTGLNSGNTIYF.

The CDR3 reads CASNYNGTAHQETQYF. In DNA form, the CDR3 reads TGCGCCAGCAACTACAACGGGACAGCCCACCAAGAGACCCAGTACTTC. The chain employs TRBV23-1 and TRBJ2-5, with TRBD1 identical over 7 bases. TRBV23-1 is placed among ORFs of uncertain function. The trim removed 7 bases at V and 0 bases at J, leaving 11 bases unmatched. CDR3 length equals 16 residues.

This clone was counted between two and nine times. The J gene is TRBJ1-2, the V gene TRBV5-1, with TRBD1 identical over 7 bases. V trimming: 3 bases; J trimming: 8 bases; junction bases outside the gene matches: 13. The CDR3 covers 15 residues. Germline loops: CDR1 SGHRS, CDR2 YFSETQ. The CDR3 DNA reads TGCGCCAGCAGCTGGGCGACAGGGAATAGGGTAGGCTACACCTTC. Translating it yields CASSWATGNRVGYTF. The variable domain in full, with the rest retrieved from reference TRBV5-1 and TRBJ1-2, is KAGVTQTPRYLIKTRGQQVTLSCSPISGHRSVSWYQQTPGQGLQFLFEYFSETQRNKGNFPGRFSGRQFSNSRSEMNVSTLELGDSALYLCASSWATGNRVGYTFGSGTRLTVV.

The V gene is TRBV6-8, the J gene TRBJ1-2, with 9 bases identical to TRBD1. Trimming took 6 bases from V and 4 from J; bases not matched to a gene: 9. Germline lookup yields CDR1 MNHGY and CDR2 SAAAGT. The CDR3 loop spans 15 amino acids. The CDR3 here is CASREGTGLSYGYTF. Written as DNA, the CDR3 is TGTGCCAGCAGAGAAGGGACAGGGCTAAGCTATGGCTACACCTTC.

The rearrangement links TRBV6-8 to TRBJ1-6, with D perhaps TRBD1 (6 bases). Germline lookup yields CDR1 MNHGY and CDR2 SAAAGT. V shed 7 bases and J shed 4 bases, with 17 bases lying between them. There are 16 residues in the CDR3. Here the CDR3 DNA reads TGTGCCAGCACTTATCTGGGGGCGTCATATAATTCACCCCTCCACTTT. It codes for CASTYLGASYNSPLHF.

The gene calls are TRBV6-8 and TRBJ1-3; D unresolved. Germline values: CDR1 MNHGY, CDR2 SAAAGT. The CDR3 has 16 amino acids. V lost 2 bases to trimming and J lost 0 bases, with 11 bases between them. This chain's CDR3 is CASSYGGSVSGNTIYF. CDR3 nucleotide sequence: TGTGCCAGCAGTTACGGAGGGTCGGTCTCTGGAAACACCATATATTTT.

The V and J genes are TRBV19 and TRBJ1-4; D is ambiguous. The CDR3 covers 14 residues. The ends were cut back, 4 bases at V and 7 bases at J, with 13 bases in the middle. The germline V gene encodes CDR1 LNHDA and CDR2 SQIVND (reference sequence). As DNA, the CDR3 is TGTGCCAGTAGTAGGGTACAGAGTGGTGAAAAACTGTTTTTT. Its translation: CASSRVQSGEKLFF.

The genes are TRBV5-1 and TRBJ1-1, with D possibly matching TRBD1 (6 bases). CDR1 is SGHRS and CDR2 is YFSETQ in the germline V gene. Trimming shortened V by 4 bases and J by 4 bases, and 14 bases separated the two germline ends. The CDR3 loop spans 14 amino acids. Here the CDR3 DNA reads TGCGCCAGCAGCGGAGGGGGAGGAGGCACTGAAGCTTTCTTT. Amino acid sequence: CASSGGGGGTEAFF.